This entry lists 29 T cell receptor beta chains sequenced from one sample in a study of cytomegalovirus exposure and HLA in healthy donors. PCR amplification relied on 60 Vbeta primers (plus 13 Jbeta primers). Clones were read by immunoSEQ multiplex PCR, and TCRdb kept only the in-frame ones, dropping some. The profile shows 250,000 to 350,000 clones, about four fifths of them singletons. The sample taken for sequencing was PBMCs. The receptors stem from a girl aged 2 to 9 in good health and CMV-seronegative.

Note on this clone: A junction end diverges from the germline sequence, so it may reflect a read error. The gene calls are TRBV9 and TRBJ1-5, with TRBD1 identical over 7 bases. The CDR3 runs to 17 residues. CDR1 is SGDLS, CDR2 YYNGEE, per germline. The CDR3 loop is CASSERDRPYSNRPQHF. In DNA, the CDR3 is TGTGCCAGCAGCGAAAGGGACAGACCTTATAGCAATCGGCCCCAGCATTTT.

V gene TRBV28 combines with J gene TRBJ1-5; D uncertain. The germline V gene has CDR1 MDHEN and CDR2 SYDVKM. Trimming left V 6 bases short and J 1 base short, with 13 bases between. CDR3 length equals 15 residues. As DNA, the CDR3 is TGTGCCAGCAGGCCCGACGGCGGCAGCAATCAGCCCCAGCATTTT. It is translated as CASRPDGGSNQPQHF.

The chain uses TRBV9 and TRBJ1-1; TRBD1 matches 8 bases. With V trimmed by 4 bases and J by 3 bases, 5 bases remained unmatched. The V gene's germline CDR1 is SGDLS and CDR2 YYNGEE. This CDR3 region has 14 residues. DNA of the CDR3: TGTGCCAGCAGCCCCAGGGGGCAGGACACTGAAGCTTTCTTT. Its translation: CASSPRGQDTEAFF. The variable domain in full, with the rest retrieved from reference TRBV9 and TRBJ1-1, is DSGVTQTPKHLITATGQRVTLRCSPRSGDLSVYWYQQSLDQGLQFLIQYYNGEERAKGNILERFSAQQFPDLHSELNLSSLELGDSALYFCASSPRGQDTEAFFGQGTRLTVV.

In DNA form, the CDR3 reads TGTGCCAGCAGAGGACATCAGGCGGAGCAGTTCTTC. Translated: CASRGHQAEQFF. The chain couples TRBV25-1 to TRBJ2-1, with a tentative D call TRBD1 (5 bases). V gave up 6 bases and J gave up 10 bases, with 13 bases separating them. The germline V gene encodes CDR1 MGHDK and CDR2 SYGVNS. The CDR3 has 12 amino acids.

This chain connects TRBV9 to TRBJ1-6; D unclear. Trimming removed 2 bases at V and 0 bases at J, with 6 bases between. This CDR3 spans 15 amino acids. Germline CDR1 SGDLS, CDR2 YYNGEE. The CDR3 protein is CASSVSGSYNSPLHF. The DNA of the CDR3 is TGTGCCAGCAGCGTGTCGGGCTCCTATAATTCACCCCTCCACTTT. Variable domain in full (rest from reference TRBV9 and TRBJ1-6): DSGVTQTPKHLITATGQRVTLRCSPRSGDLSVYWYQQSLDQGLQFLIQYYNGEERAKGNILERFSAQQFPDLHSELNLSSLELGDSALYFCASSVSGSYNSPLHFGNGTRLTVT.

The rearrangement joins TRBV7-9 to TRBJ1-1; 7 bases agree with TRBD1. Germline V gives CDR1 SEHNR, CDR2 FQNEAQ (reference sequence). The junction had 18 bases not matched to a gene; V was cut back by 6 bases and J by 5 bases. The CDR3 has 17 residues. For the CDR3, the DNA is TGTGCCAGCAGTCCCGGGACAGCCGGAGGGGGAAAGACTGAAGCTTTCTTT. It encodes CASSPGTAGGGKTEAFF.

The chain is built from TRBV5-8 and TRBJ2-3; a possible D gene is TRBD2 (5 bases). Trimming took 3 bases from V and 14 from J, leaving 16 bases between them. The V gene's germline CDR1 is SGHTS and CDR2 YDEGEE. This CDR3 region has 12 residues. For the CDR3, the DNA is TGTGCCAGCAGCTCCCAGACTACCCCCCCGTATTTT. This translates into CASSSQTTPPYF.

The chain has TRBV9 and TRBJ1-2; D possibly corresponds to TRBD1 (5 bases). Germline V gene sequence: CDR1 SGDLS, CDR2 YYNGEE. Trimming pared 4 bases from V and 2 bases from J, leaving 9 bases between. The CDR3 length is 13 residues. Here the CDR3 reads CASSPQGNYGYTF. The CDR3 DNA reads as TGTGCCAGCAGCCCCCAGGGAAACTATGGCTACACCTTC.

This chain connects TRBV4-1 to TRBJ1-1; no firm D call. The V and J ends lost 1 base and 1 base respectively, with 10 bases between them. CDR1 and CDR2 (germline): MGHRA, YSYEKL. There are 15 residues in the CDR3. The CDR3 sequence: CASSQVVSSNTEAFF. The CDR3 DNA is TGCGCCAGCAGCCAAGTCGTCAGTTCGAACACTGAAGCTTTCTTT.

This clone was recorded a few times. The chain recombines TRBV5-1 with TRBJ2-7; 7 nucleotides match TRBD1. The CDR3 is 16 residues long. Germline V CDR1 and CDR2: SGHRS, YFSETQ. V lost 2 bases to trimming and J lost 0 bases; unmatched junction nucleotides: 8. CDR3 coding DNA: TGCGCCAGCAGCTTTGACGTAGGGGGCGCCTCCTACGAGCAGTACTTC. Its protein product is CASSFDVGGASYEQYF.

The chain joins TRBV28 to TRBJ1-1; D is ambiguous. Germline CDR1 is MDHEN and CDR2 is SYDVKM. V was cut by 5 bases and J by 6 bases, with 13 bases left in between. This CDR3 comprises 13 residues. The DNA for the CDR3 is TGTGCCAGCAGTACCCCGGCGGCCTCTGAAGCTTTCTTT. Translated, it gives CASSTPAASEAFF.

V is TRBV6-1 and J is TRBJ1-5, with 8 positions matching TRBD1. V lost 6 bases, J lost 5 bases, and 6 bases stayed unmatched. Germline lookup yields CDR1 MNHNS and CDR2 SASEGT. The CDR3 consists of 14 residues. CDR3 sequence reads: CASSYGQGHQPQHF. CDR3 DNA: TGTGCCAGCAGCTACGGACAGGGTCATCAGCCCCAGCATTTT.

The chain recombines TRBV25-1 with TRBJ2-5, with 8 nucleotides matching TRBD2. The V gene end was trimmed by 3 bases and the J gene end by 1 base; junction bases not matched to a gene: 7. This CDR3 has 16 residues. Germline V gives CDR1 MGHDK, CDR2 SYGVNS. CDR3 sequence: CASSDQLAAIQETQYF. CDR3 DNA sequence: TGTGCCAGCAGTGATCAACTAGCGGCTATCCAAGAGACCCAGTACTTC.

V is TRBV16 and J is TRBJ1-3; D ambiguous. The CDR3 totals 14 residues. Deletions cut 10 bases from V and 1 base from J, with 14 bases between. CDR1 is KGHSY, CDR2 FQNENV, per germline. CDR3 loop: CANSKTGSGNTIYF. The CDR3 bases are TGTGCCAACTCAAAAACCGGGTCTGGAAACACCATATATTTT. Combining the CDR3 with reference TRBV16 and TRBJ1-3 gives the whole variable domain GEEVAQTPKHLVRGEGQKAKLYCAPIKGHSYVFWYQQVLKNEFKFLISFQNENVFDETGMPKERFSAKCLPNSPCSLEIQATKLEDSAVYFCANSKTGSGNTIYFGEGSWLTVV.

The chain employs TRBV12-5 and TRBJ2-1; TRBD2 aligns across 13 bases. V was pared by 5 bases and J by 9 bases, with 10 bases of the junction left unmatched. CDR1 is LGHNT, CDR2 FRNRAP, per germline. The CDR3 length is 16 residues. The CDR3 region is CASGPPGLAGYGEQFF. Written as DNA, the CDR3 is TGTGCTAGTGGTCCCCCGGGACTAGCGGGATACGGTGAGCAGTTCTTC.

The genes are TRBV2 and TRBJ1-6; 10 nucleotides line up with TRBD1. The CDR3 is 18 amino acids. Unmatched junction bases numbered 9, after V lost 5 bases and J lost 2 bases. Germline-derived CDR1 and CDR2 are SNHLY and FYNNEI. CDR3 in amino acids: CASSRPGQGSPYNSPLHF. CDR3 DNA sequence: TGTGCCAGCAGTCGGCCGGGACAGGGGTCCCCCTATAATTCACCCCTCCACTTT.

For this clone: The identical CDR3 is also encoded by other nucleotide sequences in the sample. The genes are TRBV28 and TRBJ2-7; D uncertain. Trimming pared 5 bases from V and 4 bases from J, leaving 9 bases between. This CDR3 contains 12 residues. The germline V gene encodes CDR1 MDHEN and CDR2 SYDVKM. This CDR3 reads CASSLGSYEQYF. In DNA, the CDR3 is TGTGCCAGCAGTCTGGGCTCTTACGAGCAGTACTTC.

The J gene is TRBJ1-1, the V gene TRBV27; perhaps TRBD1 as D (6 bases). This CDR3 is 16 amino acids long. The germline V gene has CDR1 MNHEY and CDR2 SMNVEV (reference sequence). The V end was cut by 2 bases, the J end by 1 base, with 14 bases between. Here the CDR3 DNA reads TGTGCCAGCAGTTTAGATCCAGGGGTCAAGAACACTGAAGCTTTCTTT. The encoded protein is CASSLDPGVKNTEAFF.

J is TRBJ2-3 and V is TRBV19; 11 nucleotides match TRBD2. J was trimmed by 7 bases and V by 1 base; bases with no gene match: 4. The CDR3 runs to 15 residues. The V gene's germline CDR1 is LNHDA and CDR2 SQIVND (reference sequence). The CDR3 sequence: CASSIGTSGGNTQYF. DNA of the CDR3: TGTGCCAGTAGTATAGGAACTAGCGGGGGCAATACGCAGTATTTT.

This clone was observed a single time. This chain joins TRBV29-1 and TRBJ2-3, with D possibly TRBD2 on 6 matching bases. Trimming cost V 0 bases and J 1 base, with 11 bases left between them. Germline V gene data show CDR1 as SQVTM and CDR2 as ANQGSEA. The CDR3 has 15 amino acids. DNA for the CDR3: TGCAGCGTTGAAGATCGCGGCGGGGGCACAGATACGCAGTATTTT. Translation gives CSVEDRGGGTDTQYF.

V usage is TRBV28 and J usage is TRBJ1-1; the D gene is possibly TRBD1 (6 bases). CDR1 MDHEN and CDR2 SYDVKM come from the germline V gene. The CDR3 contains 12 residues. Trimming stripped 7 bases from V and 2 bases from J, with 8 bases between. This CDR3 is CASTDSNTEAFF. The CDR3, as DNA: TGTGCCAGCACGGACAGTAACACTGAAGCTTTCTTT. Together with reference TRBV28 and TRBJ1-1, the CDR3 gives the full variable domain: DVKVTQSSRYLVKRTGEKVFLECVQDMDHENMFWYRQDPGLGLRLIYFSYDVKMKEKGDIPEGYSVSREKKERFSLILESASTNQTSMYLCASTDSNTEAFFGQGTRLTVV.

The chain couples TRBV2 to TRBJ1-4; 7 bases match TRBD1. Germline CDR1 is SNHLY and CDR2 is FYNNEI. The trim removed 7 bases at V and 8 bases at J, leaving 7 bases unmatched. The CDR3 loop spans 13 amino acids. CDR3 residues: CASTQQGIEKLFF. The CDR3 nucleotides are TGTGCCAGCACCCAACAGGGGATAGAAAAACTGTTTTTT.

The chain recombines TRBV19 with TRBJ2-3; TRBD2 matches 8 bases. The CDR3 runs 15 residues. Germline V CDR1 and CDR2: LNHDA, SQIVND (reference sequence). V lost 4 bases and J lost 0; bases outside the gene matches: 3. This chain's CDR3 is CASSTGTRSTDTQYF. The CDR3 region has the DNA TGTGCCAGTAGTACCGGGACTAGAAGCACAGATACGCAGTATTTT.

The chain is built from TRBV28 and TRBJ2-1; D is unresolved. This CDR3 comprises 14 residues. Germline-derived CDR1 and CDR2 are MDHEN and SYDVKM. The ends were cut back, 2 bases at V and 3 bases at J, with 8 bases in the middle. CDR3 loop: CASSLGSGYNEQFF. The CDR3 DNA reads as TGTGCCAGCAGTTTAGGTTCAGGCTACAATGAGCAGTTCTTC.

The chain combines TRBV7-9 with TRBJ2-5; 8 positions agree with TRBD1. Looked up from germline, CDR1 is SEHNR and CDR2 is FQNEAQ (reference sequence). The CDR3 length is 15 residues. J was trimmed by 7 bases and V by 3 bases; bases with no gene match: 10. This CDR3 reads CASSFPDREIRTQYF. The CDR3 bases are TGTGCCAGCAGCTTTCCGGACAGGGAGATCAGGACCCAGTACTTC.

The rearrangement uses TRBV5-1 and TRBJ2-1, with 7 positions matching TRBD1. The V segment lost 3 bases and the J segment 0 bases; nucleotides outside the gene matches: 6. The CDR3 has 16 amino acids. Germline assignment: CDR1 SGHRS and CDR2 YFSETQ. The CDR3 region has the DNA TGCGCCAGCAGCTCCAGGGGGTTACCCTCCTACAATGAGCAGTTCTTC. It yields the protein CASSSRGLPSYNEQFF.

This chain uses TRBV7-8 with TRBJ2-3; TRBD1 matches 7 bases. This CDR3 is built from 15 residues. Germline CDR1 SGHVS, CDR2 FQNEAQ. J lost 2 bases, V lost 5 bases, and 7 bases had no gene match. CDR3 residues: CASSPWDSFTDTQYF. CDR3 nucleotides: TGTGCCAGCAGCCCGTGGGACAGCTTCACAGATACGCAGTATTTT. The whole variable domain, remainder taken from reference TRBV7-8 and TRBJ2-3, is GAGVSQSPRYKVAKRGQDVALRCDPISGHVSLFWYQQALGQGPEFLTYFQNEAQLDKSGLPSDRFFAERPEGSVSTLKIQRTQQEDSAVYLCASSPWDSFTDTQYFGPGTRLTVL.

This clone has a single count. The gene calls are TRBV19 and TRBJ1-6; D gene ambiguous. The CDR3 extends over 14 amino acids. CDR1 LNHDA and CDR2 SQIVND come from the germline V gene (reference sequence). V dropped 6 bases and J dropped 0 bases, with 6 bases sitting between them. DNA for the CDR3: TGTGCCAGTAGCCCGAGCTCCTATAATTCACCCCTCCACTTT. Encoded protein: CASSPSSYNSPLHF.

V usage is TRBV5-6 and J usage is TRBJ2-7; 15 positions agree with TRBD2. Germline assignment: CDR1 SGHDT and CDR2 YYEEEE. CDR3 length: 16 residues. J lost 4 bases, V lost 3 bases, and 5 bases had no gene match. As DNA, the CDR3 is TGTGCCAGCAGCTCCAGGACTAGCGGGAGGGGGTACGAGCAGTACTTC. It specifies CASSSRTSGRGYEQYF.